This TCR beta chain originates from a study of blood T cell repertoires in COVID-19. The wider study: Samples of COVID-19 (acute and convalescent) were obtained from the United States, Italy and Spain.

In the original workflow: Quantification of nucleated cells was approximated via reference gene primer amplification. TCRdb's copy holds only in-frame clones and misses some; the assay was immunoSEQ multiplex PCR. Clone size and V and J calls were adopted from that table, with D and trimming inferred from the DNA. The sample has approximately 100,000 clones; approximately 90% are singletons. The source material was peripheral blood. The sequence was collected from a human donor with acute or convalescent COVID-19. The donor label of this sample is uncertain.

The chain's CDR3 is CASTQGQGLNSPLHF. In DNA form, the CDR3 reads TGTGCCAGTACCCAGGGACAGGGACTTAATTCACCCCTCCACTTT. This chain links TRBV19 with TRBJ1-6, with TRBD1 identical over 9 bases. CDR1 is LNHDA, CDR2 SQIVND, per germline (reference sequence). This CDR3 comprises 15 residues. Losses at the gene ends were 7 bases for V and 6 bases for J; bases not matched to a gene: 7.